This T cell receptor (beta chain) was identified in a study of T cell repertoires in cytomegalovirus infection. About the study: Use of recently identified HLA-C-restricted and well-studied HLA-B-restricted CMV epitopes was part of the study. CMV infection plus the matching HLA type was flagged by public TCR beta signatures.

TCRdb re-derived calls from the reads in MiXCR, one entry per CDR3 protein. The sample consists of some 38,000 distinct CDR3 sequences, about 54% of them appearing once. Notes on the study in general: HLA-C-restricted TCR beta clonotypes specific for CMV led the ex vivo response. Cumulative frequency (of public TCR beta family members) identified carriers of CMV plus the relevant HLA.

The CDR3 is 14 amino acids. Trimming cost V 0 bases and J 6 bases, with 8 bases left between them. Looked up from germline, CDR1 is LGHDT and CDR2 is YNNKEL (reference sequence). With respect to this clonotype: What it binds is not known.

The TCR comes from a human donor in good health (CMV status not recorded). Some clones in this sample may be carry-over from other donors' samples. The genes are TRBV3-1 and TRBJ1-4; no clear D. Source: CD8+ T cells from cultured PBMCs, taken from culture after CMV antigen stimulation. The CDR3 is CASSQDGNDEKLFF. The DNA for the CDR3 is TGTGCCAGCAGCCAAGACGGTAACGATGAAAAACTGTTTTTT.